Listed here are 19 T cell receptor beta chains from one sample, sequenced in a study of blood T cell repertoires in COVID-19. Only in-frame clones appear in the TCRdb table, and some are missing; sequencing was by immunoSEQ multiplex PCR. The sample contains under 150,000 clones, about 85% of which appear only once. Specimen: peripheral blood. Receptors originate from a human donor in a cohort sampled during active COVID-19.

The sample holds one count of this clone. The rearrangement uses TRBV5-4 and TRBJ1-1; no clear D gene. Trimming took off 6 bases at V and 4 bases at J, with 10 bases between the two ends. The CDR3 length is 12 residues. Germline lookup yields CDR1 SGHNT and CDR2 YYREEE (reference sequence). CDR3 sequence: CASTSRGTEAFF. The CDR3 DNA reads as TGTGCCAGCACCTCCCGGGGCACTGAAGCTTTCTTT.

This chain links TRBV6-2 or TRBV6-3 with TRBJ2-7; 7 nucleotides line up with TRBD1. The CDR3 runs 12 residues. Unmatched junction bases numbered 7, after V lost 5 bases and J lost 9 bases. The germline V gene encodes CDR1 MNHEY and CDR2 SVGEGT. CDR3 sequence reads: CASSTGALRQYV. The CDR3 DNA sequence: TGTGCCAGCAGTACAGGGGCGTTGAGGCAGTACGTC.

V gene TRBV12-3 or TRBV12-4 combines with J gene TRBJ1-1, with D possibly being TRBD1 (5 bases). This CDR3 has 12 residues. The germline V and J ends were trimmed by 5 bases and 7 bases, with 11 bases remaining between them. The CDR3 DNA follows: TGTGCCAGCAGTGACCGGGGGATTGAAGCTTTCTTT. It specifies CASSDRGIEAFF.

This clone was detected only once. In DNA form, the CDR3 reads TGTGCCAGCAGTCCCGGACAGGGCGCAACTAATGAAAAACTGTTTTTT. It yields the protein CASSPGQGATNEKLFF. J is TRBJ1-4 and V is TRBV27, with TRBD1 identical over 8 bases. Germline CDR1 is MNHEY and CDR2 is SMNVEV (reference sequence). This CDR3 region has 16 residues. The V gene end was trimmed by 5 bases and the J gene end by 0 bases; junction bases not matched to a gene: 5.

J is TRBJ1-1 and V is TRBV10-3; 8 bases are shared with TRBD1. The CDR3 has 16 amino acids. Germline V gene data show CDR1 as ENHRY and CDR2 as SYGVKD. Trimming at V came to 2 bases and at J to 5 bases, leaving 10 bases not matched to a gene. The CDR3 coding sequence is TGTGCCATCAGTGAGCCTTTACAGGGGGGACAGACTGAAGCTTTCTTT. Its translation is CAISEPLQGGQTEAFF.

The chain combines TRBV6-6 with TRBJ2-2; D is ambiguous. The V end was cut by 6 bases, the J end by 4 bases, with 6 bases between. Germline CDR1 reads MNHNY; CDR2 reads SVGAGI (reference sequence). CDR3 size: 12 residues. CDR3 DNA: TGTGCCAGCAGACGGGTCACCGGGGAGCTGTTTTTT. This sequence encodes CASRRVTGELFF.

The chain recombines TRBV3-1 (or the pseudogene TRBV3-2) with TRBJ2-1, with a weak D call TRBD2 (5 bases). Looked up from germline, CDR1 is LGHDT and CDR2 is YNNKEL (reference sequence). V was shortened by 0 bases and J by 4 bases, with 10 bases between the two germline ends. The CDR3 is 15 residues long. As DNA, the CDR3 is TGTGCCAGCAGCCAAGAAGGCGGGTTTTACAATGAGCAGTTCTTC. Its translation is CASSQEGGFYNEQFF.

The DNA of the CDR3 is TGCAGCGTGAATAGGGGGGGGGAAGCTTTCTTT. Protein sequence: CSVNRGGEAFF. This sequence joins TRBV29-1 and TRBJ1-1, with D possibly being TRBD1 (6 bases). CDR3 length: 11 amino acids. Germline assignment: CDR1 SQVTM and CDR2 ANQGSEA. With 6 bases removed from V and 8 bases from J, the gap between germline ends came to 13 bases.

CDR3 sequence reads: CATSRDLGRGGQVQTQYF. CDR3 DNA sequence: TGTGCCACCAGCAGAGATCTCGGGCGGGGAGGGCAGGTACAGACCCAGTACTTC. The chain has TRBV15 and TRBJ2-5; TRBD2 agrees at 7 bases. With V trimmed by 0 bases and J by 6 bases, 16 bases remained unmatched. The CDR3 is 18 amino acids. In germline, CDR1 is LNHNV, CDR2 YYDKDF (reference sequence).

This sequence joins TRBV28 and TRBJ2-5; 9 bases match TRBD1. With V trimmed by 2 bases and J by 2 bases, 3 bases remained unmatched. Germline V gene lookup returns CDR1 MDHEN and CDR2 SYDVKM. This CDR3 contains 15 residues. The CDR3, as DNA: TGTGCCAGCAGTTTAGACAGGGGGGGACAAGAGACCCAGTACTTC. Its protein is CASSLDRGGQETQYF.

This sequence joins TRBV28 and TRBJ2-1, with a possible D match to TRBD2 (5 bases). The CDR3 is 16 residues long. V dropped 5 bases and J dropped 2 bases, with 16 bases sitting between them. The V gene's germline CDR1 is MDHEN and CDR2 SYDVKM. The CDR3 is CASSPSGIPAYNEQFF. The CDR3 DNA sequence: TGTGCCAGCAGTCCCTCGGGGATTCCCGCCTACAATGAGCAGTTCTTC.

This clone was seen a single time. This chain connects TRBV4-3 to TRBJ2-4; D is ambiguous. Germline V gene sequence: CDR1 LGHNA, CDR2 YSLEER. This CDR3 is 15 amino acids long. Between the trimmed V and J ends, which lost 1 base and 9 bases, there was a span of 16 bases. The CDR3 sequence: CASSQGFSPQAIQYF. CDR3 DNA: TGCGCCAGCAGCCAAGGATTTTCCCCCCAGGCCATTCAGTACTTC.

The chain has TRBV21-1 and TRBJ2-1; the DNA was not used to check the table's D call, TRBD2. TRBV21-1 counts as a pseudogene. The CDR3 is made up of 12 amino acids. CDR3 sequence: CASSVPDNEQFF. CDR3 DNA sequence: TGTGCCAGCAGCGTCCCCGACAATGAGCAGTTCTTC.

V is TRBV7-2 and J is TRBJ2-1; 12 positions agree with TRBD2. The ends lost 1 base at V and 5 bases at J; junction bases unmatched: 3. The length of the CDR3 is 16 residues. The germline V gene has CDR1 SGHTA and CDR2 FQGNSA. The chain's CDR3 is CASSLVLAGGDNEQFF. DNA of the CDR3: TGTGCCAGCAGCTTAGTTCTAGCGGGAGGGGACAATGAGCAGTTCTTC.

J is TRBJ1-2 and V is TRBV2; D is perhaps TRBD1 (5 bases). Germline V gives CDR1 SNHLY, CDR2 FYNNEI. The CDR3 spans 13 residues. V lost 2 bases and J lost 8, with 12 bases in between. In DNA, the CDR3 is TGTGCCAGCAGTGAAATTATGGACAAGGGCTACACCTTC. Residues: CASSEIMDKGYTF.

This chain connects TRBV24-1 to TRBJ2-4, with D possibly being TRBD2 (5 bases). Germline-derived CDR1 and CDR2 are KGHDR and SFDVKD. The CDR3 consists of 15 residues. V was shortened by 2 bases and J by 0 bases, with 7 bases between the two germline ends. The CDR3 here is CATSDSLGAKNIQYF. CDR3 sequence (DNA): TGTGCCACCAGTGATTCACTAGGAGCCAAAAACATTCAGTACTTC.

The genes are TRBV14 and TRBJ2-5; D possibly corresponds to TRBD1 (5 bases). V was pared by 1 base and J by 5 bases, with 17 bases between. CDR1 is SGHDN, CDR2 FVKESK, per germline. The CDR3 extends over 16 amino acids. The CDR3: CASSQGTIRSLETQYF. As DNA, the CDR3 is TGTGCCAGCAGCCAAGGGACAATCCGCTCCTTGGAGACCCAGTACTTC.

The V and J genes are TRBV4-3 and TRBJ1-1; TRBD1 aligns across 8 bases. The ends lost 4 bases at V and 11 bases at J; junction bases unmatched: 6. Germline values: CDR1 LGHNA, CDR2 YSLEER. The CDR3 has 12 amino acids. The CDR3 here is CASSLDRGAAFF. The CDR3, as DNA: TGCGCCAGCAGCCTCGACAGGGGTGCGGCTTTCTTT.

The chain employs TRBV5-1 and TRBJ2-5, with 8 bases matching TRBD2. The CDR3 loop spans 14 amino acids. V shed 2 bases, J shed 1 base, and the junction held 1 base outside the gene matches. CDR1 is SGHRS and CDR2 is YFSETQ in the germline V gene. The DNA for the CDR3 is TGCGCCAGCAGCTTAGCGGGGGCCCAAGAGACCCAGTACTTC. It is translated as CASSLAGAQETQYF.